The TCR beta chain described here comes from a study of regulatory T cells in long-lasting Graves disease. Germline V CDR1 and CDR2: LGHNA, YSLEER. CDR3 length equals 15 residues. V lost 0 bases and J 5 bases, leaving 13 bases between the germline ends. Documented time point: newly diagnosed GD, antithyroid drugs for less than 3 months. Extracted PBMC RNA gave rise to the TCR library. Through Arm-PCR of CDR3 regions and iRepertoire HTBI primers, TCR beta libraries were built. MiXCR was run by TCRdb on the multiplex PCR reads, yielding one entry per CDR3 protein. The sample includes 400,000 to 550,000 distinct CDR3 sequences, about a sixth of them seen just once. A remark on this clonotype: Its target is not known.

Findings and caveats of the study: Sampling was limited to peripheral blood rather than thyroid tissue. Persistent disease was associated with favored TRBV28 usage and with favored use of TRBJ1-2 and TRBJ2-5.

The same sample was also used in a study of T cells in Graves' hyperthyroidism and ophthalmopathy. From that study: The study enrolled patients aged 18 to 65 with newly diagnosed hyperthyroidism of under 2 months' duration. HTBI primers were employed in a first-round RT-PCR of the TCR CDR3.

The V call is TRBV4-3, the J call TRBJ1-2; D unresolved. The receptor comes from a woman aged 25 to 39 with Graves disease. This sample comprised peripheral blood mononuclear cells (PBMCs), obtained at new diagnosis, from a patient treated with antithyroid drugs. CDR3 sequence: CASSQDSTARYGYTF. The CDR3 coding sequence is TGCGCCAGCAGCCAAGATTCCACGGCCCGTTATGGCTACACCTTC.